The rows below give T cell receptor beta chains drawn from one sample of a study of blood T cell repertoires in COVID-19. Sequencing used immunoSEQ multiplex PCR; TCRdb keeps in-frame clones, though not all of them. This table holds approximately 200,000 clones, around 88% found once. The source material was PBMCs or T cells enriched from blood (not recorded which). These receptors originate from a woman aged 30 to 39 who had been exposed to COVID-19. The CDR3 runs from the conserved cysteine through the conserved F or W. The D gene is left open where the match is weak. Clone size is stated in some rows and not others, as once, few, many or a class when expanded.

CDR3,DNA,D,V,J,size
CASTSPQRNYGYTF,TGTGCCAGCACCTCCCCCCAGCGAAACTATGGCTACACCTTC,-,TRBV6-5,TRBJ1-2,few
CASSRDNGIEQYF,TGTGCCAGTAGTAGGGACAATGGGATCGAGCAGTACTTC,-,TRBV19,TRBJ2-7,-
CASSSTSGGRGSTDTQYF,TGTGCCAGCAGCTCGACTAGCGGGGGGCGAGGGAGCACAGATACGCAGTATTTT,TRBD2,TRBV4-2,TRBJ2-3,-
CASSLQGYTEAFF,TGTGCCAGCAGCCTACAGGGGTACACTGAAGCTTTCTTT,TRBD1,TRBV12-3/TRBV12-4,TRBJ1-1,-
CASSTGGILAYEQYF,TGTGCCAGCTCAACAGGGGGAATCTTGGCCTACGAGCAGTACTTC,TRBD1,TRBV18,TRBJ2-7,few
CASSSLWGGYEQYF,TGTGCCAGCAGCTCTTTGTGGGGCGGCTACGAGCAGTACTTC,-,TRBV7-9,TRBJ2-7,-
CASSGQETQYF,TGCGCCAGCAGCGGGCAGGAGACCCAGTACTTC,-,TRBV5-1,TRBJ2-5,-
CASSPFSPQGINSPLHF,TGTGCCAGCTCACCGTTTTCCCCCCAGGGTATTAATTCACCCCTCCACTTT,-,TRBV18,TRBJ1-6,-
CASSPDRGDEQYF,TGTGCCAGCAGTCCTGACAGGGGTGACGAGCAGTACTTC,TRBD1,TRBV27,TRBJ2-7,-
CASSFGTGLEQYF,TGTGCCAGCAGCTTCGGGACAGGGCTTGAGCAGTACTTC,TRBD1,TRBV5-6,TRBJ2-7,-
CAIGGENTGELFF,TGTGCCATCGGGGGGGAGAACACCGGGGAGCTGTTTTTT,TRBD2,TRBV10-3,TRBJ2-2,once
CASSLPGAYEQYF,TGTGCCAGCAGTTTACCGGGAGCCTACGAGCAGTACTTC,-,TRBV27,TRBJ2-7,once
CASSLAGRTNTGELFF,TGCGCCAGCAGCTTGGCCGGGAGGACGAACACCGGGGAGCTGTTTTTT,TRBD2,TRBV5-1,TRBJ2-2,-
CASSLLGGQGTHQPQHF,TGTGCCAGCAGCCTACTCGGGGGGCAGGGCACACATCAGCCCCAGCATTTT,-,TRBV7-2,TRBJ1-5,-
CASSQIAGGLANEQFF,TGTGCCAGCAGCCAAATTGCGGGGGGGCTTGCAAATGAGCAGTTCTTC,TRBD2,TRBV3-1/TRBV3-2,TRBJ2-1,-
CASSQEGHEQFF,TGTGCCAGCAGCCAAGAGGGCCATGAGCAGTTCTTC,-,TRBV3-1/TRBV3-2,TRBJ2-1,-
CASSPDRDGEQYF,TGTGCCAGCTCCCCAGACAGGGATGGGGAGCAGTACTTC,TRBD1,TRBV18,TRBJ2-7,-
CASRDRFNQPQHF,TGTGCCAGCAGGGACAGGTTCAATCAGCCCCAGCATTTT,TRBD1,TRBV2,TRBJ1-5,-
CATSRDGQSGTEAFF,TGTGCCACCAGCAGAGATGGGCAGAGTGGGACTGAAGCTTTCTTT,-,TRBV15,TRBJ1-1,-
CATKDSRAYNEQFF,TGTGCCACCAAGGACTCCCGAGCCTACAATGAGCAGTTCTTC,-,TRBV19,TRBJ2-1,-
CASSLYNEQFF,TGTGCCAGCAGTCTTTACAATGAGCAGTTCTTC,-,TRBV12-3/TRBV12-4,TRBJ2-1,once
CASSELGSGGETQYF,TGTGCCAGCAGTGAATTGGGAAGCGGGGGGGAAACGCAGTATTTT,TRBD2,TRBV6-1,TRBJ2-3,-